Reported below is one TCR beta chain. Its matching antigen is unknown. The sample is drawn from a study of spatial heterogeneity in lung cancer. Study overall: The mean occurrence of each unique TCR and UMI combination in raw reads exceeded nine. Broader study findings: Alpha chains reached an estimated coverage of around 7.5% of tumor T cells, and beta chains about 14%. In tumors, expanded intratumoral alpha and beta TCR counts tracked mutation counts.

TCRdb independently ran MiXCR on the 5' RACE reads; one entry per CDR3 protein. The sample contains about 5,100 distinct CDR3 sequences, around 7.1% of which appear only once. Specified time point: sample taken at primary tumor resection. In each case, whole RNA from tumor, nontumor lung or frozen PBMC was sequenced unsorted. This clonotype was sampled from a male donor with early-stage non-small cell lung cancer. The starting material was lung tumor tissue, obtained at surgery.

CDR3 DNA: TGTGCCATCAGCGCGACAGGGGTCGAGCAGTACTTC. Translated, it gives CAISATGVEQYF. This chain connects TRBV10-3 to TRBJ2-7; 8 nucleotides agree with TRBD1. The trim removed 6 bases at V and 6 bases at J, leaving 4 bases unmatched. CDR1 ENHRY and CDR2 SYGVKD come from the germline V gene. The CDR3 is 12 residues long.